This T cell receptor beta chain was captured in a study of vaccination effects on CD4 cells after COVID-19. Study information: Cultures of some 2.2 million PBMC per well contained approximately 9.6 IU/ml IL-2 plus 10 ug/ml peptides. General study findings and limits: Clones from infection and from vaccination both contracted markedly late after vaccination. Convalescent patients were scarce in the study, and it lacked early post-infection timepoints.

V was cut by 4 bases and J by 2 bases, with 7 bases left in between. Germline V gene sequence: CDR1 LGHNA, CDR2 YSLEER. The CDR3 sequence is 13 residues long. On this clone itself: Antigen: not known.

Following a 10-day culture, CD4+ T cells were purified. According to the study, vaccine recipients showed no prior SARS-CoV-2 infection and negative nucleocapsid antibodies. TCRdb's table, derived via immunoSEQ multiplex PCR, lists solely in-frame clones and lacks some. The sample shows about 74,000 clones, about 74% of them seen only once. The starting material was CD4+ T cells from PBMCs cultured without peptide, obtained before COVID-19 vaccination. The chain links TRBV4-3 to TRBJ2-3; no clear D gene. The clonotype originates from a human donor who received a COVID-19 vaccine. This CDR3 is CASSPKFTDTQYF. The CDR3 DNA reads TGCGCCAGCAGCCCGAAGTTCACAGATACGCAGTATTTT.